The TCR beta chain under discussion was sequenced for a study of blood T cell repertoires in COVID-19. Study summary: COVID-19 samples collected from the United States, Italy and Spain covered acute and convalescent phases. T cells, B-cell-depleted T cells, or PBMCs supplied cDNA or gDNA.

Source study methods: It was from reference gene primer amplification that nucleated cell counts were estimated. Sequencing was performed with immunoSEQ multiplex PCR; in TCRdb, only in-frame clones are kept and a portion is missing. Clonal size and the V and J genes are those of that table, whereas D and trimming came from the DNA. The sample contains some 200,000 clones, approximately 85% of which appear only once. Trimming at V came to 3 bases and at J to 2 bases, leaving 4 bases not matched to a gene. Germline V gene sequence: CDR1 SGHRS, CDR2 YFSETQ. The CDR3 contains 15 residues. The source of this sequence is a woman of 80 years or more with acute or convalescent COVID-19. The J gene is TRBJ2-1, the V gene TRBV5-1; 8 nucleotides line up with TRBD1. Input material: peripheral blood. DNA of the CDR3: TGCGCCAGCAGCTGGCAGGGGGCAACCTACAATGAGCAGTTCTTC. It translates to CASSWQGATYNEQFF.